Listed below are T cell receptor beta chains from one sample, sequenced in a study of cytomegalovirus exposure and HLA in healthy donors. The assay was immunoSEQ multiplex PCR, and TCRdb's table has in-frame clones only and misses some. With about 130,000 clones in the sample, the ten largest clones hold about 1.5%. The sequencing input was PBMCs. The receptors were gathered from a woman between 40 and 55 years old in good health and CMV-seropositive. The CDR3 runs from the conserved cysteine through the conserved F or W. The D gene is left open where the match is weak.

V gene	D gene	J gene	CDR3 length	CDR3 DNA	CDR3 protein
TRBV9	NA	TRBJ2-7	15	TGTGCCAGCAGTGACTTGGACAGCACTTTCTACGAGCAGTACTTC	CASSDLDSTFYEQYF
TRBV5-1	NA	TRBJ1-4	14	TGCGCCAGCAGCTTGCAGGGAACCAATGAAAAACTGTTTTTT	CASSLQGTNEKLFF
TRBV10-3	NA	TRBJ2-5	13	TGTGCCATCAGTGTCAGGGAACAAGAGACCCAGTACTTC	CAISVREQETQYF
TRBV4-3	TRBD1	TRBJ1-5	16	TGCGCCAGCAGCCAAGATTTTGGACAGGGCGATCAGCCCCAGCATTTT	CASSQDFGQGDQPQHF
TRBV27	TRBD2	TRBJ2-1	15	TGTGCCAGCAGTTTACAACTAGCGGGGAACAATGAGCAGTTCTTC	CASSLQLAGNNEQFF
TRBV25-1	NA	TRBJ2-5	15	TGTGCCAGCAGTGATCGAGCAGGGGTGGCGGAGACCCAGTACTTC	CASSDRAGVAETQYF
TRBV7-2	NA	TRBJ1-1	15	TGTGCCAGCAGCCCTCCCAACCGGAGGAACACTGAAGCTTTCTTT	CASSPPNRRNTEAFF
TRBV19	NA	TRBJ1-2	12	TGTGCCAGTAGTCCAGGGAACTATGGCTACACCTTC	CASSPGNYGYTF
TRBV18	TRBD2	TRBJ2-2	18	TGTGCCAGCTCACCTCGACTAGCCTCGGGCCCGAACACCGGGGAGCTGTTTTTT	CASSPRLASGPNTGELFF
TRBV27	TRBD2	TRBJ2-7	16	TGTGCCAGCAGAAAGTTACTCGGGACTAGCGGTTACGAGCAGTACTTC	CASRKLLGTSGYEQYF
TRBV18	NA	TRBJ2-5	15	TGTGCCAGCTCACCACCGGTCGGCCAGGGGGAGACCCAGTACTTC	CASSPPVGQGETQYF
TRBV29-1	TRBD2	TRBJ2-7	16	TGCAGCGTTGTGTGGGGGGAGGAGGGCGGGGGCTACGAGCAGTACTTC	CSVVWGEEGGGYEQYF
TRBV6-6	NA	TRBJ2-2	15	TGTGCCAGCAGTTACGGGAGCCTGAACACCGGGGAGCTGTTTTTT	CASSYGSLNTGELFF
TRBV4-3	TRBD1	TRBJ2-5	16	TGCGCCAGCAGCCATAGTCTAGGGACAGGGCAAGAGACCCAGTACTTC	CASSHSLGTGQETQYF
TRBV9	TRBD1	TRBJ1-2	14	TGTGCCAGCAGCGGACAGGGGGTTAACTATGGCTACACCTTC	CASSGQGVNYGYTF
TRBV30	NA	TRBJ1-1	13	TGTGCCTGGAGCGATGTAGGCCGGGGTGAAGCTTTCTTT	CAWSDVGRGEAFF
TRBV15	TRBD2	TRBJ2-1	14	TGTGCCACCAGCAGAGCGGGAGGGCCTACTGAGCAGTTCTTC	CATSRAGGPTEQFF
TRBV19	TRBD2	TRBJ2-5	14	TGTGCCAGTCAAGCGGGAGTCACGAGGGAGACCCAGTACTTC	CASQAGVTRETQYF
TRBV12-5	TRBD2	TRBJ2-2	16	TGTGCTAGTGCTCCGGGACTAGCGACGCGAGCCGGGGAGCTGTTTTTT	CASAPGLATRAGELFF
TRBV9	NA	TRBJ1-1	14	TGTGCCAGCAGCCTACAGCTCATGAACACTGAAGCTTTCTTT	CASSLQLMNTEAFF
TRBV9	TRBD2	TRBJ2-1	16	TGTGCCAGCAGCGTAGACGTGGGAGGGTCATACAATGAGCAGTTCTTC	CASSVDVGGSYNEQFF
TRBV30	TRBD1	TRBJ1-5	15	TGTGCCTGGAGCCCAGGACAGGGCACATATCAGCCCCAGCATTTT	CAWSPGQGTYQPQHF
TRBV10-3	TRBD1	TRBJ2-2	16	TGTGCCATCAGTGAGCCGGGACAGGGGGCTAGCGGGGAGCTGTTTTTT	CAISEPGQGASGELFF
TRBV9	TRBD2	TRBJ2-1	14	TGTGCCAGCAGTGGGACTAGCGGATACAATGAGCAGTTCTTC	CASSGTSGYNEQFF
TRBV4-3	NA	TRBJ1-1	13	TGCGCCAGCAGCCAATCCCGAGACACTGAAGCTTTCTTT	CASSQSRDTEAFF
TRBV5-1	NA	TRBJ2-1	13	TGCGCCAGCAGTTATGACAGTACCAATGAGCAGTTCTTC	CASSYDSTNEQFF
TRBV5-6	TRBD1	TRBJ1-1	15	TGTGCCAGCAGCTCCGGGACAGGGAACGCGGCGGAAGCTTTCTTT	CASSSGTGNAAEAFF
TRBV19	TRBD1	TRBJ1-2	17	TGTGCCAGTAGCCCGGGACAGGGGTTGGAAAGGATCTATGGCTACACCTTC	CASSPGQGLERIYGYTF
TRBV14	NA	TRBJ1-4	12	TGTGCCAGCAGCTTCAGGGCTGAAAAACTGTTTTTT	CASSFRAEKLFF
TRBV6-5	NA	TRBJ2-1	16	TGTGCCAGCAGTTACTCGGGCCCCTTTGTGTCGAATGAGCAGTTCTTC	CASSYSGPFVSNEQFF
TRBV30	NA	TRBJ2-5	12	TGTGCCTGGATAGTGGGCCGCCGGACCCAGTACTTC	CAWIVGRRTQYF
TRBV7-2	NA	TRBJ2-3	14	TGTGCCAGCAGCTTAACGGGGAGCACAGATACGCAGTATTTT	CASSLTGSTDTQYF
TRBV29-1	TRBD1	TRBJ1-5	13	TGCAGCGTTGGGACAGGGACGTATCAGCCCCAGCATTTT	CSVGTGTYQPQHF
TRBV11-2	NA	TRBJ2-2	14	TGTGCCAGCAGCTTAGGAGCTCACACCGGGGAGCTGTTTTTT	CASSLGAHTGELFF
TRBV27	NA	TRBJ2-7	12	TGTGCCAGCAGTTTCCCCGGGTACGAGCAGTACTTC	CASSFPGYEQYF
TRBV6-1	NA	TRBJ2-7	15	TGTGCCAGCAGCCTTGAGAGGAACGGTATTTACGAGCAGTACTTC	CASSLERNGIYEQYF
TRBV5-1	TRBD2	TRBJ2-7	15	TGCGCCAGCAGCTCCGGACTAGCGGGGCCCTACGAGCAGTACTTC	CASSSGLAGPYEQYF
TRBV28	TRBD1	TRBJ2-7	14	TGTGCCAGCAGTTACCGGGACAGGGGGGACGAGCAGTACTTC	CASSYRDRGDEQYF
TRBV10-2	NA	TRBJ1-1	11	TGCGCCAGCACGGAGGGAACTGAAGCTTTCTTT	CASTEGTEAFF
TRBV5-1	TRBD1	TRBJ2-2	17	TGCGCCAGCAGCTTGATGCCGGGACAGGGTGGGCCCGGGGAGCTGTTTTTT	CASSLMPGQGGPGELFF
TRBV7-9	NA	TRBJ2-7	13	TGTGCCAGCAGCTCCGGTGGGCCCTACGAGCAGTACTTC	CASSSGGPYEQYF
TRBV5-1	TRBD2	TRBJ2-5	20	TGCGCCAGCAGCTTGGCCGTAGGTAGCGGGAGGGCCGGTAGTTGGGAGGAGCAGTACTTC	CASSLAVGSGRAGSWEEQYF
TRBV27	TRBD1	TRBJ1-5	15	TGTGCCAGCAGTTTAGGGACAGGGGGCAATCAGCCCCAGCATTTT	CASSLGTGGNQPQHF
TRBV30	NA	TRBJ2-3	14	TGTGCCTGGAGTGTACGAGGGAGCACAGATACGCAGTATTTT	CAWSVRGSTDTQYF
TRBV19	NA	TRBJ1-5	16	TGTGCCAGTAGTATAGTCCTATTCCAAGGGAGCCAGCCCCAGCATTTT	CASSIVLFQGSQPQHF
TRBV25-1	TRBD2	TRBJ2-6	18	TGTGCCAGCAGGGCACCGGGACTAGCGGGAGCTGGGGCCAACGTCCTGACTTTC	CASRAPGLAGAGANVLTF